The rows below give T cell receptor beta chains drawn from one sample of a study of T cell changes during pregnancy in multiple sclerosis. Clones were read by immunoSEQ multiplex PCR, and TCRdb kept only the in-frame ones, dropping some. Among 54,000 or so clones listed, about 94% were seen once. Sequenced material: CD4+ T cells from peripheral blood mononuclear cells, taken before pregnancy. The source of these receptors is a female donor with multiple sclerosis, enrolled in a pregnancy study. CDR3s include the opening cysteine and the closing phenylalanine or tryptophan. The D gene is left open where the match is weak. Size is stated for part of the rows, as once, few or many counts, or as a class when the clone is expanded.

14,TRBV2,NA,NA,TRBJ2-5,CASSSSQMRETQYF,TGTGCCAGCAGCTCCTCCCAGATGCGGGAGACCCAGTACTTC
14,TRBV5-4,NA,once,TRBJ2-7,CASSPGLTTYEQYF,TGTGCCAGCAGTCCGGGACTCACAACCTACGAGCAGTACTTC
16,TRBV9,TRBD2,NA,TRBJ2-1,CASSVGSGRGGNEQFF,TGTGCCAGCAGCGTAGGTAGCGGGAGGGGGGGGAATGAGCAGTTCTTC
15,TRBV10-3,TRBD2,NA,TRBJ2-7,CAIRPGLAGQYEQYF,TGTGCCATCAGGCCTGGACTAGCGGGACAATACGAGCAGTACTTC
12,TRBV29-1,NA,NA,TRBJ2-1,CSVESGSGEQFF,TGCAGCGTTGAATCCGGGAGTGGCGAGCAGTTCTTC
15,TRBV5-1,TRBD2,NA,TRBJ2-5,CASSRGTSGRETQYF,TGCGCCAGCAGTCGGGGGACTAGCGGGAGGGAGACCCAGTACTTC
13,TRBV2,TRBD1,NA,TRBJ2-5,CASDRALQETQYF,TGTGCCAGTGACAGGGCTCTCCAAGAGACCCAGTACTTC
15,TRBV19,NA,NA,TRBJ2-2,CASSIGGGNGGELFF,TGTGCCAGTAGTATAGGAGGAGGGAACGGCGGGGAGCTGTTTTTT
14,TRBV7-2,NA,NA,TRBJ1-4,CASSLGGGGEKLFF,TGTGCCAGCAGCTTGGGGGGGGGAGGGGAAAAACTGTTTTTT
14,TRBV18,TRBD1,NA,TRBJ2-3,CATSGTGNTDTQYF,TGTGCCACCTCCGGGACAGGGAACACAGATACGCAGTATTTT
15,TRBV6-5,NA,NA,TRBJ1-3,CASSQTGYSGNTIYF,TGTGCCAGCAGTCAAACAGGTTACTCTGGAAACACCATATATTTT
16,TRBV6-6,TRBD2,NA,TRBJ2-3,CASIQPSGGVGDTQYF,TGTGCCAGCATCCAACCTAGCGGGGGGGTGGGAGATACGCAGTATTTT
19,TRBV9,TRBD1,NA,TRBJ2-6,CASSQGTGPPFSGANVLTF,TGTGCCAGCAGCCAAGGGACAGGGCCTCCCTTCTCTGGGGCCAACGTCCTGACTTTC
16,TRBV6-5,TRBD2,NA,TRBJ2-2,CASSYALAGGPWELFF,TGTGCCAGCAGTTATGCTCTAGCGGGAGGGCCCTGGGAGCTGTTTTTT
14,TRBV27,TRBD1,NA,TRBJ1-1,CASSLGTGTTEAFF,TGTGCCAGCAGCCTTGGGACAGGGACCACTGAAGCTTTCTTT
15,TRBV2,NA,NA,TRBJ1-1,CASSAGGAVRAEAFF,TGTGCCAGCAGTGCGGGGGGCGCGGTAAGGGCTGAAGCTTTCTTT
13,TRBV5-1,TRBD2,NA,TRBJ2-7,CASRLAGGFEQYF,TGCGCCAGCAGGCTAGCGGGCGGCTTTGAGCAGTACTTC
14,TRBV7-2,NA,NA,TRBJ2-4,CASSYGNAKNIQYF,TGTGCCAGCAGTTACGGGAATGCCAAAAACATTCAGTACTTC
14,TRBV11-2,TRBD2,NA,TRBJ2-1,CASSGGLANQEQFF,TGTGCCAGCAGCGGGGGACTAGCCAACCAGGAGCAGTTCTTC
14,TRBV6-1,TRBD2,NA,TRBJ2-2,CASTGSGSAGELFF,TGTGCCAGCACGGGTAGCGGGAGTGCCGGGGAGCTGTTTTTT
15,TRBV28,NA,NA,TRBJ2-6,CASIALASGANVLTF,TGTGCCAGCATAGCCCTAGCTTCTGGGGCCAACGTCCTGACTTTC
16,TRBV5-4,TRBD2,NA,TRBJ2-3,CASSQLSGTGTDTQYF,TGTGCCAGCAGCCAGCTGAGCGGGACGGGCACAGATACGCAGTATTTT
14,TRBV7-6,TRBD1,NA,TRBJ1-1,CASRPQGEVTEAFF,TGTGCCAGCAGACCACAGGGGGAAGTAACTGAAGCTTTCTTT
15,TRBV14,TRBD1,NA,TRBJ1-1,CASSQRTGMNTEAFF,TGTGCCAGCAGCCAAAGGACAGGAATGAACACTGAAGCTTTCTTT
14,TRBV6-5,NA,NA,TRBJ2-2,CASSYELAGGELFF,TGTGCCAGCAGTTACGAGCTAGCAGGCGGGGAGCTGTTTTTT
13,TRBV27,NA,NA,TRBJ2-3,CASSLLGTDTQYF,TGTGCCAGCAGTTTACTTGGCACAGATACGCAGTATTTT
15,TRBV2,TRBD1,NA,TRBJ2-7,CASSTSGTGQYEQYF,TGTGCCAGCAGCACTTCCGGGACAGGGCAATACGAGCAGTACTTC
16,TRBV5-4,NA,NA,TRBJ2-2,CASSFSGGLNTGELFF,TGTGCCAGCAGCTTCTCCGGGGGACTCAACACCGGGGAGCTGTTTTTT
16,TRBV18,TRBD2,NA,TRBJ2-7,CASSPAGAGVSYEQYF,TGTGCCAGCTCACCAGCGGGAGCGGGAGTTTCGTACGAGCAGTACTTC
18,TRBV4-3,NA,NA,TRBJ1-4,CASSKGSGGFLPNEKLFF,TGCGCCAGCAGCAAAGGCAGCGGGGGGTTTCTTCCTAATGAAAAACTGTTTTTT
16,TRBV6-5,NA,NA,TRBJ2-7,CASSYVRKPLVGEQYF,TGTGCCAGCAGTTACGTCAGAAAACCCTTGGTTGGCGAGCAGTACTTC
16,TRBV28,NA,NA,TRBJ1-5,CASSPLGAGRDQPQHF,TGTGCCAGCAGTCCCTTAGGGGCAGGGAGGGATCAGCCCCAGCATTTT
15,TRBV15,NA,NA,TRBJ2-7,CATSRDSSGEYEQYF,TGTGCCACCAGCAGAGATTCCAGCGGAGAGTACGAGCAGTACTTC
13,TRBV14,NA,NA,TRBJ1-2,CASSQVVNYGYTF,TGTGCCAGCAGCCAAGTAGTTAACTATGGCTACACCTTC